Listed here are 11 T cell receptor beta chains from one sample, sequenced in a study of T cells in Graves' hyperthyroidism and ophthalmopathy. TCR beta CDR3 sequences were amplified from RNA transcripts. The HTBI primer set was used in a first-round RT-PCR of the TCR CDR3. From the multiplex PCR reads, TCRdb called clonotypes with MiXCR, one entry per CDR3 protein. The sample records around 520,000 distinct CDR3 sequences, 13% to 15% being singletons. The sequencing sample was made of blood. These receptors were collected from a woman in her late teens or twenties with Graves' hyperthyroidism.

In its sample, this clonotype was seen many times. The V gene is TRBV7-3, the J gene TRBJ2-3; TRBD1 matches 10 bases. The CDR3 has 15 residues. CDR1 is SGHTA and CDR2 is FQGTGA in the germline V gene. V lost 3 bases, J lost 4 bases, and 4 bases stayed unmatched. CDR3 bases: TGTGCCAGCAGCTTTTCCGGGACAGGGGCAGATACGCAGTATTTT. It encodes CASSFSGTGADTQYF.

This sequence joins TRBV13 and TRBJ1-2; TRBD1 matches 8 bases. The V gene end was trimmed by 3 bases and the J gene end by 4 bases; junction bases not matched to a gene: 10. Germline values: CDR1 PRHDT, CDR2 FYEKMQ (reference sequence). The CDR3 is 16 amino acids. The CDR3 region has the DNA TGTGCCAGCAGCTTCGGAGGGGTGGACAGGGCCTATGGCTACACCTTC. It encodes CASSFGGVDRAYGYTF. Based on the CDR3 plus reference TRBV13 and TRBJ1-2, the full variable domain is AAGVIQSPRHLIKEKRETATLKCYPIPRHDTVYWYQQGPGQDPQFLISFYEKMQSDKGSIPDRFSAQQFSDYHSELNMSSLELGDSALYFCASSFGGVDRAYGYTFGSGTRLTVV.

This clonotype was seen ten or more times. The chain carries TRBV2 and TRBJ2-2; D remains ambiguous. This CDR3 spans 16 amino acids. Trimming pared 5 bases from V and 4 bases from J, leaving 17 bases between. CDR1 is SNHLY, CDR2 FYNNEI, per germline. The CDR3 DNA reads as TGTGCCAGCAGTTTAGCCTTTGAGGACCCCACCGGGGAGCTGTTTTTT. Translating gives CASSLAFEDPTGELFF.

This clonotype was seen only a few times. The J gene is TRBJ2-3, the V gene TRBV3-1; D might be TRBD2 (5 bases). This CDR3 has 13 amino acids. Per the germline V gene, CDR1 is LGHDT and CDR2 is YNNKEL (reference sequence). V lost 11 bases and J lost 1, with 13 bases in between. The CDR3 is CAGGFRGTDTQYF. The CDR3 nucleotides read TGTGCCGGCGGGTTCCGGGGCACAGATACGCAGTATTTT.

There are many counts of this clonotype. The V gene is TRBV20-1, the J gene TRBJ2-1, with 14 bases aligning to TRBD2. The germline CDR1 and CDR2 sequences are DFQATT and SNEGSKA (reference sequence). The CDR3 is made up of 18 amino acids. After removal of 0 bases from V and 4 bases from J, the junction contained 8 bases not matched to a gene. CDR3 sequence: CSARDHGGTSGSYNEQFF. CDR3 nucleotide sequence: TGCAGTGCTAGAGATCATGGAGGGACTAGCGGGAGTTACAATGAGCAGTTCTTC.

The table lists this clonotype with many counts. The chain couples TRBV3-1 to TRBJ2-3; D may be TRBD1 or TRBD2 (5 bases each). Germline CDR1 reads LGHDT; CDR2 reads YNNKEL (reference sequence). The CDR3 totals 12 residues. The DNA for the CDR3 is TGTGTAACCGGGACCCTCGGAGATACGCAGTATTTT. This encodes CVTGTLGDTQYF.

V is TRBV6-4 and J is TRBJ2-1, with 7 bases aligning to TRBD2. The CDR3 length is 16 residues. The V segment lost 0 bases and the J segment 1 base; nucleotides outside the gene matches: 3. CDR1 and CDR2 from the germline V gene are MRHNA and SNTAGT. The CDR3 nucleotides are TGTGCCAGCAGTGACTCGGCGGGAGTATCCTACAATGAGCAGTTCTTC. Translating gives CASSDSAGVSYNEQFF.

This clonotype showed up many times. This chain connects TRBV12-3 or TRBV12-4 to TRBJ1-3; D gene unclear. The CDR3 length is 15 residues. Trimming cost V 2 bases and J 4 bases, with 12 bases left between them. Here the CDR3 DNA reads TGTGCCAGCAGTTTAAGGGCTCCGAAAGGAAACACCATATATTTT. It is translated as CASSLRAPKGNTIYF.

There are a few counts of this clonotype. The V gene is TRBV3-1, the J gene TRBJ2-2; 12 bases are shared with TRBD2. The germline CDR1 and CDR2 sequences are LGHDT and YNNKEL (reference sequence). V trimming: 11 bases; J trimming: 5 bases; junction bases outside the gene matches: 6. CDR3 length: 14 residues. Here the CDR3 reads CAATSGGWTGELFF. The CDR3 nucleotides are TGTGCCGCCACTAGCGGGGGGTGGACCGGGGAGCTGTTTTTT.

As DNA, the CDR3 is TGTGCCAGCGACGAGGGTGAAGGGGGCTATGGCTACACCTTC. Its protein is CASDEGEGGYGYTF. The chain combines TRBV12-3 or TRBV12-4 with TRBJ1-2, with D perhaps TRBD1 (6 bases). CDR3 length: 14 residues. Trimming took 8 bases from V and 4 from J, leaving 17 bases between them.

This clonotype was seen many times. The CDR3: CASSQDLGGGYSPLHF. CDR3 nucleotide sequence: TGTGCCAGCAGCCAAGATCTCGGGGGAGGGTATTCACCCCTCCACTTT. The rearrangement joins TRBV3-1 to TRBJ1-6; tentatively, D is TRBD1 (5 bases). V was clipped by 0 bases and J by 8 bases, with 14 bases between them. The germline V gene has CDR1 LGHDT and CDR2 YNNKEL (reference sequence). The CDR3 contains 16 residues. The full variable domain, with the rest looked up from reference TRBV3-1 and TRBJ1-6, is DTAVSQTPKYLVTQMGNDKSIKCEQNLGHDTMYWYKQDSKKFLKIMFSYNNKELIINETVPNRFSPKSPDKAHLNLHINSLELGDSAVYFCASSQDLGGGYSPLHFGNGTRLTVT.